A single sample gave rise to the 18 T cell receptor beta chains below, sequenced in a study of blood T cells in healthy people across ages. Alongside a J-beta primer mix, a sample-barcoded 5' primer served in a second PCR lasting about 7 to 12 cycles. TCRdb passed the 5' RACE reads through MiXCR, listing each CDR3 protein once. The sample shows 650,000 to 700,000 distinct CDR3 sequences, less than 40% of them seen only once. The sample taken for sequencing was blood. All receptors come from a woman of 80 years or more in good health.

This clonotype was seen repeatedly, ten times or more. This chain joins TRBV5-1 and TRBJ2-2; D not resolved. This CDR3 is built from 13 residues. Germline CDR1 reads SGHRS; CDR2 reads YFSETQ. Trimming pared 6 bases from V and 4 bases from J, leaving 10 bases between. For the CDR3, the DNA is TGCGCCAGCAACATGGAAGGCACCGGGGAGCTGTTTTTT. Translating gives CASNMEGTGELFF.

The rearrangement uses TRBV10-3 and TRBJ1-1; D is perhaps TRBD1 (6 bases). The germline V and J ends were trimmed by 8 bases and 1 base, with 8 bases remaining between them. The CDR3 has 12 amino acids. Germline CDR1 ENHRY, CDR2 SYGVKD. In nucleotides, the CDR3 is TGTGCCATCGGACAGCCGAACACTGAAGCTTTCTTT. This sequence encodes CAIGQPNTEAFF.

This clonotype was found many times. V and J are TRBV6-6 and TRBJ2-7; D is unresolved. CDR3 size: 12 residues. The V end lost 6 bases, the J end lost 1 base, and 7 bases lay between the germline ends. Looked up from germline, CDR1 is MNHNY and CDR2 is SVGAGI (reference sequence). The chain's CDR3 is CASSHKSYEQYF. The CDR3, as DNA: TGTGCCAGCAGCCACAAATCCTACGAGCAGTACTTC.

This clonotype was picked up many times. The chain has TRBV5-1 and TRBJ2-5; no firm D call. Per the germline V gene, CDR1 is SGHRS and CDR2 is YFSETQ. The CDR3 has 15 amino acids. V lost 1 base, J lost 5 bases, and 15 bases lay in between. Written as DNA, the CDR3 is TGCGCCAGCAGCTTGACAAGATGGACCGTGGAGACCCAGTACTTC. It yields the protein CASSLTRWTVETQYF.

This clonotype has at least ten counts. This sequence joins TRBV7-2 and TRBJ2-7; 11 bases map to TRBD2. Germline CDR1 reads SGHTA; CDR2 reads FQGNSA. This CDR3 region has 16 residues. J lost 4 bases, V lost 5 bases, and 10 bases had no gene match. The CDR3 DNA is TGTGCCAGCAGCCCCTACCTAGCGGGGGGCTATTACGAGCAGTACTTC. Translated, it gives CASSPYLAGGYYEQYF. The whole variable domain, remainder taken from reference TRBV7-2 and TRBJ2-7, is GAGVSQSPSNKVTEKGKDVELRCDPISGHTALYWYRQSLGQGLEFLIYFQGNSAPDKSGLPSDRFSAERTGGSVSTLTIQRTQQEDSAVYLCASSPYLAGGYYEQYFGPGTRLTVT.

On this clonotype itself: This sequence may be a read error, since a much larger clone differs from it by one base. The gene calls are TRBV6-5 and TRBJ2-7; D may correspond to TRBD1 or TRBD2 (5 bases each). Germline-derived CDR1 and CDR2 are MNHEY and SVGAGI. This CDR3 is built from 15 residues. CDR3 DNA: TGTGCCGGCAGAAGACAGCACCGAGGGTCCTACGAGCAGTACTTC. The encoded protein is CAGRRQHRGSYEQYF.

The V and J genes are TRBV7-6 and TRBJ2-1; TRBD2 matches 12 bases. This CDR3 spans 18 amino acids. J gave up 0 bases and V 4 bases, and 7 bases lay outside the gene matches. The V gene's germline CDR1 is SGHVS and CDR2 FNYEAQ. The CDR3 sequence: CASSSGLAGGGSYNEQFF. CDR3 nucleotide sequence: TGTGCCAGCAGCTCAGGGCTAGCGGGGGGGGGCTCCTACAATGAGCAGTTCTTC.

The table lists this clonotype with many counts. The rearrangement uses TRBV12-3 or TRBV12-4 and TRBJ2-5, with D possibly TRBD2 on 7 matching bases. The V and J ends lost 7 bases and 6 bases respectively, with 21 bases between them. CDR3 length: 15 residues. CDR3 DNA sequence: TGTGCCAGCATTGATTGGACGGGGGGCATGAAGACCCAGTACTTC. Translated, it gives CASIDWTGGMKTQYF.

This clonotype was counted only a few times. CDR3 residues: CAWSVRGRINNQPQHF. The CDR3 DNA is TGTGCCTGGAGTGTACGTGGCAGGATAAACAATCAGCCCCAGCATTTT. This chain links TRBV30 with TRBJ1-5; no firm D call. V gave up 0 bases and J gave up 3 bases, with 15 bases separating them. Germline lookup yields CDR1 GTSNPN and CDR2 SVGIG (reference sequence). The CDR3 contains 16 residues.

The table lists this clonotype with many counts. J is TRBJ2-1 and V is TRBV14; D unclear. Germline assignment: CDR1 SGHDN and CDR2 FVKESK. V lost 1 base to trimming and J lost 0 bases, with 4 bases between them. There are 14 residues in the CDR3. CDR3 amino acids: CASSQASSYNEQFF. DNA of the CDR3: TGTGCCAGCAGCCAAGCTAGCTCCTACAATGAGCAGTTCTTC.

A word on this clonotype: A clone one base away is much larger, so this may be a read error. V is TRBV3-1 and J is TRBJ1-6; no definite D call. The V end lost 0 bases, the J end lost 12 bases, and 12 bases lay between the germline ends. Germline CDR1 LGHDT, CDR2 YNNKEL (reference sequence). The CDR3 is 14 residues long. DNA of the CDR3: TGTGCCAGCAGCCAAGATGCAAGGAGGAGACCCCTCCACTTT. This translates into CASSQDARRRPLHF. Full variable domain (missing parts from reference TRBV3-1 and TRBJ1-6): DTAVSQTPKYLVTQMGNDKSIKCEQNLGHDTMYWYKQDSKKFLKIMFSYNNKELIINETVPNRFSPKSPDKAHLNLHINSLELGDSAVYFCASSQDARRRPLHFGNGTRLTVT.

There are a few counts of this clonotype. The CDR3 bases are TGCAGTGCTAGAGACGGGACCCTGAACACTGAAGCTTTCTTT. Translation: CSARDGTLNTEAFF. The chain links TRBV20-1 to TRBJ1-1, with D possibly matching TRBD1 (5 bases). Between the trimmed V and J ends, which lost 0 bases and 0 bases, there was a span of 8 bases. Germline loops: CDR1 DFQATT, CDR2 SNEGSKA (reference sequence). The CDR3 covers 14 residues.

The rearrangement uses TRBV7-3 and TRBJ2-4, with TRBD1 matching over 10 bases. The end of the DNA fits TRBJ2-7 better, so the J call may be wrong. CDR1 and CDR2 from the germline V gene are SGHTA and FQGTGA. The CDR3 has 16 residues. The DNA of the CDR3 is TGTGCCAGCAGCTTAACTTCGGGACAGGGGTTCTACGAGCAGTACTTC. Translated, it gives CASSLTSGQGFYEQYF.

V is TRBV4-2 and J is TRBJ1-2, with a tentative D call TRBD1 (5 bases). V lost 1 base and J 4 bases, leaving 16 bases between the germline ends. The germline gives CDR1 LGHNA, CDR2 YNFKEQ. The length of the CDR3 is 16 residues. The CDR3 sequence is CASSQGDTGNLYGYTF. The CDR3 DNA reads TGTGCCAGCAGCCAAGGCGACACAGGCAACCTCTATGGCTACACCTTC.

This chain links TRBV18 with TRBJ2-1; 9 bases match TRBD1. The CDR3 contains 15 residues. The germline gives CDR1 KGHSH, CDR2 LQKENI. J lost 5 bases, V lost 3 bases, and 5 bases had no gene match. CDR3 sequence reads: CASSPRDRVNNEQFF. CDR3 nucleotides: TGTGCCAGCTCACCTCGGGACAGGGTTAACAATGAGCAGTTCTTC.

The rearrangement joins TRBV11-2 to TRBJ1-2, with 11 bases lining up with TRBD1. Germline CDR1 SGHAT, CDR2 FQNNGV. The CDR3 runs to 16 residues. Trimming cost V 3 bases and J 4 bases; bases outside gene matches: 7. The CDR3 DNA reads TGTGCCAGCAGCTTGGACAGGGGGCCCTCCCTCTATGGCTACACCTTC. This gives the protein CASSLDRGPSLYGYTF.

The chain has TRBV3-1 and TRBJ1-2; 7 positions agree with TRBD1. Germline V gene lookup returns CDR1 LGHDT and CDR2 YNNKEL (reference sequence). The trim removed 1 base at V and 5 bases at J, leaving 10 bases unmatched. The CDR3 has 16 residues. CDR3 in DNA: TGTGCCAGCAGCCAAGCTATTACAGGGGTGAGGTATGGCTACACCTTC. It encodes CASSQAITGVRYGYTF. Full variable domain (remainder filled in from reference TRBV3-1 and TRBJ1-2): DTAVSQTPKYLVTQMGNDKSIKCEQNLGHDTMYWYKQDSKKFLKIMFSYNNKELIINETVPNRFSPKSPDKAHLNLHINSLELGDSAVYFCASSQAITGVRYGYTFGSGTRLTVV.

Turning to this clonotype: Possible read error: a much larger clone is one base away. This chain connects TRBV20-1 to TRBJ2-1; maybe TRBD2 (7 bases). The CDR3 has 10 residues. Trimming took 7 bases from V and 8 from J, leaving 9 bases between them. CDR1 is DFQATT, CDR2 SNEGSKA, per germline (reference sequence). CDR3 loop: CSGGGHEQFF. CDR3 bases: TGCAGTGGGGGGGGCCATGAGCAGTTCTTC.